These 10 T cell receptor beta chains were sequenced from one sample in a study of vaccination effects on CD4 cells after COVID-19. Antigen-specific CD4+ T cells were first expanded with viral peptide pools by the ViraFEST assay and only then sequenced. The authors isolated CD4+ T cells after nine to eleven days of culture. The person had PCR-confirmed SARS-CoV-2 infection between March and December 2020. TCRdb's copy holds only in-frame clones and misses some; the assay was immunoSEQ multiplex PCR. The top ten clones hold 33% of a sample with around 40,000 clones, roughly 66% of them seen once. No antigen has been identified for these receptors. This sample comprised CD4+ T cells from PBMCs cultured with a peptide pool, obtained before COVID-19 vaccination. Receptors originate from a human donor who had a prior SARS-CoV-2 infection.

The chain's CDR3 is CASSPQELQSYGYTF. The CDR3 nucleotides are TGTGCCAGCTCACCACAGGAGCTTCAAAGCTATGGCTACACCTTC. The rearrangement links TRBV18 to TRBJ1-2, with D unclear. CDR3 length: 15 amino acids. CDR1 KGHSH and CDR2 LQKENI come from the germline V gene. V dropped 1 base and J dropped 4 bases, with 13 bases sitting between them.

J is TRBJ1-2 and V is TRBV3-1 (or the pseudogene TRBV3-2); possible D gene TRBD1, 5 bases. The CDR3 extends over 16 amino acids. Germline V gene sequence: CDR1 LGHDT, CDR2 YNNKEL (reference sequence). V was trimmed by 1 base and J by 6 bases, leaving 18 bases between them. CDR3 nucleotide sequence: TGTGCCAGCAGCCAAGTGGGCGGGGCGGGAGTAGATGGCTACACCTTC. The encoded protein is CASSQVGGAGVDGYTF.

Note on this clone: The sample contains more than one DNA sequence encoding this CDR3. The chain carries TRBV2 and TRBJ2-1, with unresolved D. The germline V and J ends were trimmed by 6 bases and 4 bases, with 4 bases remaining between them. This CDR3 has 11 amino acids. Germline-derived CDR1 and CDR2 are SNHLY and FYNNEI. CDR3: CASSGYNEQFF. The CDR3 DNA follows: TGTGCCAGCAGCGGTTACAATGAGCAGTTCTTC.

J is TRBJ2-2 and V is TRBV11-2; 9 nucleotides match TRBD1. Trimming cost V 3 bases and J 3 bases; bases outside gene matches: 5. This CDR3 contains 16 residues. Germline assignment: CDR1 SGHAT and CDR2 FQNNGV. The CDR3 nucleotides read TGTGCCAGCAGCTTTCCGGGACAGGGCTACACCGGGGAGCTGTTTTTT. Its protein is CASSFPGQGYTGELFF.

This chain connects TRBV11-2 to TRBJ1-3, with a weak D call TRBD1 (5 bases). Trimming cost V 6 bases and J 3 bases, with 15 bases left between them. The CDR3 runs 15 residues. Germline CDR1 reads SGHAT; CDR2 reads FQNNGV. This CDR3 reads CASREVRGSGNTIYF. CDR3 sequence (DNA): TGTGCCAGCAGGGAGGTTAGGGGCAGTGGAAACACCATATATTTT.

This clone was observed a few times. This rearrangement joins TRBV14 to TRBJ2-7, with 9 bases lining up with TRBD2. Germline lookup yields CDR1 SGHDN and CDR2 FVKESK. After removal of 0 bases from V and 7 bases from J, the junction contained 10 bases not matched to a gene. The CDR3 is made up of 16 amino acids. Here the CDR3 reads CASSQEVGTSRLEQYF. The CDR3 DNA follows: TGTGCCAGCAGCCAAGAAGTGGGGACTAGCAGATTAGAGCAGTACTTC.

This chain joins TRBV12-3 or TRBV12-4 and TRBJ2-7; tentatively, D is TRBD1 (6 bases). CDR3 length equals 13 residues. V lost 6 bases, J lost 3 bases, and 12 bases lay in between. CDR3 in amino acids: CASSPGQLYEQYF. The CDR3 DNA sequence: TGTGCCAGCAGCCCTGGACAGCTCTACGAGCAGTACTTC.

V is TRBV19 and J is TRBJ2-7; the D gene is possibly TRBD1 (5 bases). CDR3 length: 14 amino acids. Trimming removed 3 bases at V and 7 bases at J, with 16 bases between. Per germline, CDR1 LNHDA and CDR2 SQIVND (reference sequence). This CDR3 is CASSIGTPHREQYF. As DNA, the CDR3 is TGTGCCAGTAGTATTGGCACACCACACAGGGAGCAGTACTTC.

CDR3 region: CASSSGLAGAPGEETQYF. DNA for the CDR3: TGCGCCAGCAGCTCGGGACTAGCGGGGGCGCCGGGGGAGGAGACCCAGTACTTC. The V call is TRBV5-1, the J call TRBJ2-5; 14 bases align to TRBD2. This CDR3 is built from 18 residues. Germline CDR1 and CDR2: SGHRS and YFSETQ. The ends lost 3 bases at V and 5 bases at J; junction bases unmatched: 12.

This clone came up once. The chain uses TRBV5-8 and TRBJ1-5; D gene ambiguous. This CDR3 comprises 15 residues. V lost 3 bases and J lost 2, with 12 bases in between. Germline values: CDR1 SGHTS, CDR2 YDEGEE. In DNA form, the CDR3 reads TGTGCCAGCAGCTCCCGAAGGGAAGGCAATCAGCCCCAGCATTTT. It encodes CASSSRREGNQPQHF.